This T cell receptor beta chain was documented in a study of response to subunit inactivated influenza vaccine. Broader study findings: T cells newly recruited by each seasonal influenza vaccination are few, the authors suggested.

With 5 bases removed from V and 2 bases from J, the gap between germline ends came to 24 bases. This CDR3 is 19 amino acids long. CDR1 SGHVS and CDR2 FQNEAQ come from the germline V gene. To note about this clonotype: Its antigen is unknown.

TCRdb recomputed calls from the RT-PCR reads with MiXCR, one row per CDR3 protein. The sample holds 450,000 to 500,000 distinct CDR3 sequences; roughly 9.8% are singletons and the top ten take less than 15%. V and J are TRBV7-8 and TRBJ2-2, with D maybe TRBD1 (5 bases). The TCR originated in a man between 50 and 59 years old who received an inactivated influenza vaccine. Sample: PBMCs from blood, taken 45 days after vaccination. The DNA of the CDR3 is TGTGCCAGCAGCGCCAGGCGGTGGGGCAGAGGAACTAACACCGGGGAGCTGTTTTTT. Protein: CASSARRWGRGTNTGELFF.